One and the same sample provided the 27 T cell receptor beta chains below, sequenced in a study of identical twins. TCRdb redid the calling of the 5' RACE reads with MiXCR, one entry per CDR3 protein. The sample consists of around 1.7 million distinct CDR3 sequences, around 29% of them appearing once. The sample taken for sequencing was cord blood. These receptors came from a newborn girl in good health.

The J gene is TRBJ2-3, the V gene TRBV30; no definite D call. The CDR3 covers 13 residues. V shed 7 bases and J shed 2 bases, with 13 bases lying between them. Per the germline V gene, CDR1 is GTSNPN and CDR2 is SVGIG (reference sequence). The CDR3 DNA follows: TGTGCCTCCCTCCTCGAGTACACAGATACGCAGTATTTT. Its translation is CASLLEYTDTQYF.

This chain uses TRBV15 with TRBJ2-5; D may correspond to TRBD1 or TRBD2 (5 bases each). The DNA end is a closer match to TRBJ2-4, so the J assignment may be wrong. The germline V gene encodes CDR1 LNHNV and CDR2 YYDKDF (reference sequence). The CDR3 length is 19 residues. CDR3 bases: TGTGCCACCAGCAGAGAGCTGGAAGTGAGGGGTTTTCCTACTAACATTCAGTACTTC. Residues: CATSRELEVRGFPTNIQYF.

The chain employs TRBV11-2 and TRBJ2-7; a weak D match, TRBD1 (5 bases). V was cut by 2 bases and J by 1 base, with 15 bases left in between. The CDR3 length is 16 residues. CDR1 is SGHAT, CDR2 FQNNGV, per germline. CDR3 in DNA: TGTGCCAGCAGCTTACTTGGGGCTAGTTTATCCTACGAGCAGTACTTC. This gives the protein CASSLLGASLSYEQYF.

This clonotype has only a few counts. The V call is TRBV6-1, the J call TRBJ1-1; TRBD1 agrees at 10 bases. V was pared by 7 bases and J by 9 bases, with 11 bases of the junction left unmatched. The CDR3 runs 14 residues. From germline, CDR1 is MNHNS and CDR2 SASEGT. The CDR3 nucleotides read TGTGCCAGCAAATCCGGGACAGGGGATAGAAAAGCTTTCTTT. Its protein product is CASKSGTGDRKAFF.

This chain connects TRBV3-1 to TRBJ2-1, with D maybe TRBD2 (5 bases). The V gene lost 3 bases and the J gene lost 0 bases, with 12 bases spanning the gap. The CDR3 has 16 residues. Germline-derived CDR1 and CDR2 are LGHDT and YNNKEL (reference sequence). This CDR3 reads CASSHDYASSYNEQFF. CDR3 DNA sequence: TGTGCCAGCAGCCACGACTATGCGAGCTCCTACAATGAGCAGTTCTTC.

This clonotype was detected only a few times. The rearrangement links TRBV12-5 to TRBJ2-1, with D perhaps matching TRBD1 (6 bases). CDR1 and CDR2 from the germline V gene are LGHNT and FRNRAP. This CDR3 is built from 13 residues. Trimming took off 0 bases at V and 12 bases at J, with 12 bases between the two ends. The CDR3: CASGLVRGHPQFF. CDR3 in DNA: TGTGCTAGTGGTTTGGTACGGGGACACCCGCAGTTCTTC.

The chain carries TRBV20-1 and TRBJ1-6, with no clear D. This CDR3 comprises 15 residues. Per the germline V gene, CDR1 is DFQATT and CDR2 is SNEGSKA (reference sequence). V gave up 0 bases and J gave up 2 bases, with 8 bases separating them. The CDR3 reads CSARERGAYNSPLHF. The CDR3 DNA is TGCAGTGCTAGAGAGCGTGGGGCCTATAATTCACCCCTCCACTTT.

CDR3 coding DNA: TGTGCCTGGAGCCAGAATCAAGAGACCCAGTACTTC. Amino acid sequence: CAWSQNQETQYF. This chain connects TRBV30 to TRBJ2-5; D gene uncertain. V gave up 3 bases and J gave up 2 bases, with 7 bases separating them. Looked up from germline, CDR1 is GTSNPN and CDR2 is SVGIG (reference sequence). The length of the CDR3 is 12 residues.

This clonotype was recorded a few times. V and J are TRBV29-1 and TRBJ2-3, with a possible D match to TRBD2 (6 bases). The CDR3 consists of 14 residues. Trimming removed 4 bases at V and 1 base at J, with 12 bases between. Germline V gives CDR1 SQVTM, CDR2 ANQGSEA. CDR3 sequence (DNA): TGCAGCGTTGGAAGGAGGGCGGGCACAGATACGCAGTATTTT. It is translated as CSVGRRAGTDTQYF.

This clonotype turned up a few times. The J gene is TRBJ1-4, the V gene TRBV19; unclear D gene. The CDR3 has 15 residues. Germline V lookup: CDR1 LNHDA, CDR2 SQIVND (reference sequence). The V and J ends lost 7 bases and 0 bases respectively, with 12 bases between them. CDR3 sequence: CASTTNLATNEKLFF. The CDR3 nucleotides read TGTGCCAGTACGACGAACCTTGCAACTAATGAAAAACTGTTTTTT.

CDR3 in DNA: TGTGCCAGCAGTGATCGAGCGGGGACTTCTAACTATGGCTACACCTTC. Protein product: CASSDRAGTSNYGYTF. The chain couples TRBV6-1 to TRBJ1-2, with TRBD1 as a possible D gene (5 bases). Germline V gives CDR1 MNHNS, CDR2 SASEGT. The V end lost 3 bases, the J end lost 0 bases, and 14 bases lay between the germline ends. The CDR3 has 16 residues.

V usage is TRBV24-1 and J usage is TRBJ2-4, with D possibly being TRBD1 (6 bases). V was cut by 3 bases and J by 12 bases, with 17 bases left in between. The V gene's germline CDR1 is KGHDR and CDR2 SFDVKD. The CDR3 is 14 residues long. CDR3 in DNA: TGTGCCACCAGTGATGTGAGAACAGGGAGCCCTCAGTACTTC. Encoded protein: CATSDVRTGSPQYF.

The genes are TRBV20-1 and TRBJ2-7, with TRBD1 matching over 8 bases. The V gene end was trimmed by 3 bases and the J gene end by 7 bases; junction bases not matched to a gene: 11. Germline lookup yields CDR1 DFQATT and CDR2 SNEGSKA (reference sequence). The CDR3 spans 14 residues. The DNA of the CDR3 is TGCAGTGCTAGCCCCGGGACAGGCGTCGGGGAGCAGTACTTC. It is translated as CSASPGTGVGEQYF.

The chain combines TRBV6-2 or TRBV6-3 with TRBJ2-1; the D gene is possibly TRBD2 (5 bases). V gave up 6 bases and J gave up 0 bases, with 18 bases separating them. Germline V gene data show CDR1 as MNHEY and CDR2 as SVGEGT. This CDR3 spans 17 amino acids. This CDR3 reads CASSGLRRRGSYNEQFF. In DNA, the CDR3 is TGTGCCAGCAGCGGACTGAGAAGACGGGGCTCCTACAATGAGCAGTTCTTC.

This chain links TRBV20-1 with TRBJ1-1; D is unresolved. Trimming removed 1 base from V and 1 base from J, with 10 bases in between. The CDR3 consists of 14 residues. CDR1 and CDR2 (germline): DFQATT, SNEGSKA (reference sequence). This CDR3 reads CSARAGWENTEAFF. CDR3 bases: TGCAGTGCTAGAGCGGGATGGGAGAACACTGAAGCTTTCTTT.

Ten or more counts support this clonotype. The chain links TRBV4-1 to TRBJ1-2; no firm D call. Trimming took 0 bases from V and 8 from J, leaving 4 bases between them. From germline, CDR1 is MGHRA and CDR2 YSYEKL. The CDR3 extends over 11 amino acids. Here the CDR3 reads CASSQDKGYTF. The CDR3 coding sequence is TGCGCCAGCAGCCAAGATAAGGGCTACACCTTC.

The chain employs TRBV5-1 and TRBJ2-1, with D hard to call. Germline V gives CDR1 SGHRS, CDR2 YFSETQ. V was clipped by 0 bases and J by 5 bases, with 15 bases between them. The CDR3 covers 16 residues. The CDR3, as DNA: TGCGCCAGCAGCTTGGCTCTTGCCAGAGGCGACAATGAGCAGTTCTTC. Translated, it gives CASSLALARGDNEQFF. The full variable domain, in which reference TRBV5-1 and TRBJ2-1 provide the parts outside the CDR3, is KAGVTQTPRYLIKTRGQQVTLSCSPISGHRSVSWYQQTPGQGLQFLFEYFSETQRNKGNFPGRFSGRQFSNSRSEMNVSTLELGDSALYLCASSLALARGDNEQFFGPGTRLTVL.

V gene TRBV28 combines with J gene TRBJ2-1; possible D gene TRBD2, 6 bases. Between the trimmed V and J ends, which lost 6 bases and 3 bases, there was a span of 18 bases. Germline V lookup: CDR1 MDHEN, CDR2 SYDVKM. The CDR3 totals 16 residues. CDR3 nucleotides: TGTGCCAGCAGCCCCCTAGCGTACCACATCTACAATGAGCAGTTCTTC. Protein: CASSPLAYHIYNEQFF.

This clonotype has only a few counts. V gene TRBV5-5 combines with J gene TRBJ2-7; D is ambiguous. The germline V and J ends were trimmed by 2 bases and 6 bases, with 15 bases remaining between them. The CDR3 covers 14 residues. CDR1 is SGHKS, CDR2 YYEKEE, per germline (reference sequence). CDR3 sequence (DNA): TGTGCCAGCAGCTTACGGGCAATTCGTACCGAGCAGTACTTC. This codes for CASSLRAIRTEQYF.

V is TRBV2 and J is TRBJ2-1, with D uncertain. V lost 7 bases to trimming and J lost 5 bases, with 12 bases between them. The CDR3 runs to 13 residues. Germline values: CDR1 SNHLY, CDR2 FYNNEI. DNA of the CDR3: TGTGCCAGCAATATTGTTTTGGACAATGAGCAGTTCTTC. This sequence encodes CASNIVLDNEQFF.

The V call is TRBV12-3 or TRBV12-4, the J call TRBJ1-5; D gene uncertain. Trimming took off 2 bases at V and 0 bases at J, with 11 bases between the two ends. The CDR3 is 16 residues long. CDR3 in DNA: TGTGCCAGCAGTTTATCGTCCAGCTATAGCAATCAGCCCCAGCATTTT. Protein sequence: CASSLSSSYSNQPQHF.

The V call is TRBV5-5, the J call TRBJ2-3; weak D call: TRBD1 (6 bases). CDR1 is SGHKS and CDR2 is YYEKEE in the germline V gene (reference sequence). This CDR3 region has 14 residues. The ends were cut back, 4 bases at V and 4 bases at J, with 13 bases in the middle. The CDR3 nucleotides are TGTGCCAGCAGCATAGCGACAGGCGCAGATACGCAGTATTTT. The encoded protein is CASSIATGADTQYF.

The rearrangement links TRBV19 to TRBJ1-5; D is uncertain. Germline V CDR1 and CDR2: LNHDA, SQIVND (reference sequence). The V and J ends lost 1 base and 3 bases respectively, with 7 bases between them. The CDR3 runs to 14 residues. CDR3 region: CASSIVGANQPQHF. CDR3 coding DNA: TGTGCCAGTAGTATAGTCGGCGCCAATCAGCCCCAGCATTTT.

Regarding this clonotype: Compared with germline, one end of the junction differs, possibly owing to a read error. The CDR3 DNA reads as TGTGCCAGCAGCTTACGGAAACTAGGGGTAGACAATGAGCAGTCCTTC. This codes for CASSLRKLGVDNEQSF. The rearrangement uses TRBV7-9 and TRBJ2-1; D is tentatively TRBD1 or TRBD2 (5 bases each). The CDR3 totals 16 residues. Germline loops: CDR1 SEHNR, CDR2 FQNEAQ (reference sequence).

In nucleotides, the CDR3 is TGTGCCAGCAGCCCCCCGATTAGCGGGGGGGCCAACACCGGGGAGCTGTTTTTT. Translating it yields CASSPPISGGANTGELFF. The chain carries TRBV4-2 and TRBJ2-2; 11 bases agree with TRBD2. Trimming at V came to 4 bases and at J to 2 bases, leaving 9 bases not matched to a gene. The CDR3 is 18 amino acids. Germline loops: CDR1 LGHNA, CDR2 YNFKEQ.

This clonotype has at least ten counts. This chain joins TRBV29-1 and TRBJ2-7; D is unclear. Per the germline V gene, CDR1 is SQVTM and CDR2 is ANQGSEA. The V end lost 3 bases, the J end lost 3 bases, and 9 bases lay between the germline ends. CDR3 size: 12 residues. The CDR3 loop reads CSVECTFYEQYF. In DNA form, the CDR3 reads TGCAGCGTTGAGTGCACCTTCTACGAGCAGTACTTC.

V gene TRBV6-4 combines with J gene TRBJ2-7; TRBD2 aligns across 14 bases. This CDR3 is 17 amino acids long. Looked up from germline, CDR1 is MRHNA and CDR2 is SNTAGT. The ends lost 4 bases at V and 7 bases at J; junction bases unmatched: 12. The CDR3 spells CASSARAGTSGSNEQYF. DNA for the CDR3: TGTGCCAGCAGTGCGAGGGCCGGGACTAGCGGGAGCAATGAGCAGTACTTC.